The 14 T cell receptor beta chains below come from one sample, sequenced in a study of cytomegalovirus exposure and HLA in healthy donors. The protocol was immunoSEQ multiplex PCR, while the TCRdb copy is restricted to in-frame clones and leaves out a portion. The sample includes 100,000 to 120,000 clones, roughly 89% of them seen just once. Sequenced material: PBMCs. The receptors stem from a woman under 30 in good health and CMV-seronegative.

The CDR3 DNA reads as TGTGCCAGCGGTGGACAGGGACTAAATCAGCCCCAGCATTTT. This translates into CASGGQGLNQPQHF. The V gene is TRBV27, the J gene TRBJ1-5; 8 bases align to TRBD1. V lost 8 bases to trimming and J lost 4 bases; unmatched junction nucleotides: 7. CDR1 MNHEY and CDR2 SMNVEV come from the germline V gene (reference sequence). This CDR3 is built from 14 residues.

This clone appeared once. V is TRBV30 and J is TRBJ2-7; 10 positions agree with TRBD2. CDR3 length: 16 amino acids. V lost 0 bases to trimming and J lost 6 bases; unmatched junction nucleotides: 11. CDR1 and CDR2 (germline): GTSNPN, SVGIG (reference sequence). DNA for the CDR3: TGTGCCTGGAGTGTACACGCTAGCGGGAGAGGAGGCGAGCAGTACTTC. This codes for CAWSVHASGRGGEQYF. Based on the CDR3 plus reference TRBV30 and TRBJ2-7, the full variable domain is SQTIHQWPATLVQPVGSPLSLECTVEGTSNPNLYWYRQAAGRGLQLLFYSVGIGQISSEVPQNLSASRPQDRQFILSSKKLLLSDSGFYLCAWSVHASGRGGEQYFGPGTRLTVT.

The gene calls are TRBV5-1 and TRBJ2-1; no clear D. CDR1 and CDR2 (germline): SGHRS, YFSETQ. The V and J ends lost 0 bases and 0 bases respectively, with 7 bases between them. This CDR3 spans 15 amino acids. CDR3 protein: CASSLDLRSYNEQFF. In nucleotides, the CDR3 is TGCGCCAGCAGCTTGGATCTGCGCTCCTACAATGAGCAGTTCTTC.

The rearrangement links TRBV4-3 to TRBJ1-5; D call uncertain. Per the germline V gene, CDR1 is LGHNA and CDR2 is YSLEER. V was trimmed by 0 bases and J by 1 base, leaving 16 bases between them. The CDR3 has 18 residues. CDR3 residues: CASSQDGWPPTSNQPQHF. In DNA form, the CDR3 reads TGCGCCAGCAGCCAAGACGGCTGGCCCCCGACAAGCAATCAGCCCCAGCATTTT.

The CDR3 is CSVEQQGAREQYF. CDR3 DNA: TGCAGCGTGGAACAACAGGGGGCGCGGGAGCAGTACTTC. J is TRBJ2-7 and V is TRBV29-1; 9 bases map to TRBD1. Germline values: CDR1 SQVTM, CDR2 ANQGSEA. The CDR3 loop spans 13 amino acids. J was trimmed by 7 bases and V by 6 bases; bases with no gene match: 10.

The J gene is TRBJ1-1, the V gene TRBV6-1, with a weak D call TRBD1 (6 bases). Trimming pared 8 bases from V and 11 bases from J, leaving 18 bases between. CDR1 is MNHNS, CDR2 SASEGT, per germline. The CDR3 spans 12 residues. As DNA, the CDR3 is TGTGCCAGCGGGCAGGGGCCCTCTCGGGCTTTCTTT. Translation: CASGQGPSRAFF.

The gene calls are TRBV5-4 and TRBJ2-2; 8 nucleotides match TRBD2. This CDR3 is built from 16 residues. J lost 6 bases, V lost 2 bases, and 9 bases had no gene match. Germline CDR1 is SGHNT and CDR2 is YYREEE (reference sequence). CDR3: CASSLASGFDPGELFF. CDR3 DNA: TGTGCCAGCAGCTTAGCTAGCGGGTTCGACCCCGGGGAGCTGTTTTTT.

This chain links TRBV5-6 with TRBJ2-2; TRBD2 matches 7 bases. V shed 0 bases, J shed 1 base, and the junction held 3 bases outside the gene matches. Looked up from germline, CDR1 is SGHDT and CDR2 is YYEEEE. The CDR3 runs to 16 residues. CDR3 protein: CASSLALAENTGELFF. The CDR3 DNA sequence: TGTGCCAGCAGCTTGGCCCTAGCGGAGAACACCGGGGAGCTGTTTTTT.

The rearrangement links TRBV30 to TRBJ1-1; D remains unclear. V lost 3 bases, J lost 1 base, and 15 bases lay in between. The germline gives CDR1 GTSNPN, CDR2 SVGIG (reference sequence). This CDR3 is 15 amino acids long. CDR3 bases: TGTGCCTGGAGCACCCTTTGGGCAGCGAACACTGAAGCTTTCTTT. This sequence encodes CAWSTLWAANTEAFF.

The chain joins TRBV27 to TRBJ2-7; the match to TRBD1 covers 7 bases. V gave up 1 base and J gave up 1 base; unmatched junction bases: 1. Germline V CDR1 and CDR2: MNHEY, SMNVEV (reference sequence). There are 14 residues in the CDR3. Here the CDR3 DNA reads TGTGCCAGCAGTTTATGGGGACAGTCCTACGAGCAGTACTTC. It codes for CASSLWGQSYEQYF.

The chain is built from TRBV7-6 and TRBJ2-5; D is possibly TRBD1 (6 bases). There are 17 residues in the CDR3. Trimming took off 8 bases at V and 3 bases at J, with 25 bases between the two ends. Germline V CDR1 and CDR2: SGHVS, FNYEAQ. The CDR3 here is CASAPGPAGVVEETQYF. As DNA, the CDR3 is TGTGCCAGCGCCCCCGGACCGGCAGGGGTTGTAGAAGAGACCCAGTACTTC.

V is TRBV9 and J is TRBJ1-1, with D maybe TRBD1 (5 bases). Germline values: CDR1 SGDLS, CDR2 YYNGEE. This CDR3 spans 15 amino acids. V lost 3 bases and J lost 0, with 12 bases in between. The CDR3 DNA reads TGTGCCAGCAGCGGACCCGGGGGGGTGAACACTGAAGCTTTCTTT. The encoded protein is CASSGPGGVNTEAFF. Together with reference TRBV9 and TRBJ1-1, the CDR3 gives the full variable domain: DSGVTQTPKHLITATGQRVTLRCSPRSGDLSVYWYQQSLDQGLQFLIQYYNGEERAKGNILERFSAQQFPDLHSELNLSSLELGDSALYFCASSGPGGVNTEAFFGQGTRLTVV.

This clone was picked up a small number of times. The J gene is TRBJ1-1, the V gene TRBV29-1; 7 bases agree with TRBD1. This CDR3 region has 12 residues. Germline assignment: CDR1 SQVTM and CDR2 ANQGSEA. Trimming cost V 2 bases and J 3 bases; bases outside gene matches: 0. CDR3 sequence reads: CSVEQGDTEAFF. CDR3 DNA sequence: TGCAGCGTTGAACAGGGGGACACTGAAGCTTTCTTT.

This rearrangement joins TRBV12-5 to TRBJ2-5, with TRBD2 identical over 15 bases. The V gene's germline CDR1 is LGHNT and CDR2 FRNRAP. There are 18 residues in the CDR3. The J segment lost 4 bases and the V segment lost 1 base, leaving 7 bases of the junction unmatched. In DNA, the CDR3 is TGTGCTAGTGGTTTGGCCGGGACTAGCGGGAGGATGGGAGAGACCCAGTACTTC. It encodes CASGLAGTSGRMGETQYF.